What follows is one T cell receptor beta chain and its context. The V gene's germline CDR1 is SNHLY and CDR2 FYNNEI. V was pared by 7 bases and J by 3 bases, with 5 bases of the junction left unmatched. The CDR3 spans 14 residues. The data stem from a study of blood T cell repertoires in COVID-19. Study as a whole: Nucleic acid was either cDNA or gDNA, and it came from T cells, B-cell-depleted T cells, or PBMCs.

Authors' methods: The assay estimated nucleated cells by amplifying reference gene primers. Some clones are missing from TCRdb's copy, which holds only in-frame ones; the method was immunoSEQ multiplex PCR. V, J and clone size reflect that table, while D and trimming were determined from the DNA. This table has about 88,000 clones, approximately 90% appearing once. The clonotype was recovered from a man aged 55 to 70 with acute or convalescent COVID-19. The sequenced sample was peripheral blood. This chain uses TRBV2 with TRBJ2-7, with 11 nucleotides matching TRBD1. The CDR3 spells CASNTGTGGYEQYF. CDR3 in DNA: TGTGCCAGCAACACCGGGACAGGGGGCTACGAGCAGTACTTC.